This TCR beta chain was identified in a study of blood T cell repertoires in COVID-19. The overall study: From T cells, B-cell-depleted T cells, or PBMCs came the material, which was cDNA or gDNA.

With 3 bases clipped from V and 1 base from J, the junction kept 1 base outside the gene matches. Germline CDR1 MNHEY, CDR2 SMNVEV (reference sequence). The CDR3 runs 14 residues. The repertoire was sequenced with immunoSEQ multiplex PCR; TCRdb's copy has only in-frame clones and lacks some. The sample yields a few hundred thousand clones, roughly 90% seen once. This clone was observed once. Additional DNA sequences in this sample encode the identical CDR3. The clonotype originates from a woman under 40 with COVID-19, enrolled during active disease. The sequencing sample was made of peripheral blood. This chain links TRBV27 with TRBJ1-1; 8 bases map to TRBD1. The CDR3 DNA sequence: TGTGCCAGCAGTTTCAGGGGGCAGAACACTGAAGCTTTCTTT. This translates into CASSFRGQNTEAFF.